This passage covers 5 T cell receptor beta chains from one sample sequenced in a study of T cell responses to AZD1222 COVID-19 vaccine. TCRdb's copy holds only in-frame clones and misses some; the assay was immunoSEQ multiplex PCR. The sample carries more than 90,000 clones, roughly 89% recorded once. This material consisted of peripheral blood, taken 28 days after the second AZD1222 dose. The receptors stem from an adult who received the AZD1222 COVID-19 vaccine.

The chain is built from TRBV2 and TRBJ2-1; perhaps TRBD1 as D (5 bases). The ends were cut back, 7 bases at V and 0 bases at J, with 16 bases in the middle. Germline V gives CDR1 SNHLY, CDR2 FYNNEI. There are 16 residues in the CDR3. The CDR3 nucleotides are TGTGCCAGCAAGCAGGGCCCCAGTAGCTCCTACAATGAGCAGTTCTTC. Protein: CASKQGPSSSYNEQFF.

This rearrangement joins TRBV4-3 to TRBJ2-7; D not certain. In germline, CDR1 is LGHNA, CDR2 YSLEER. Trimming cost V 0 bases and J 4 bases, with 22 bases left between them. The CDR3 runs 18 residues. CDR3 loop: CASSQDLETPFSLYEQYF. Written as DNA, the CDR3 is TGCGCCAGCAGCCAAGATCTGGAGACTCCATTTAGCTTATACGAGCAGTACTTC.

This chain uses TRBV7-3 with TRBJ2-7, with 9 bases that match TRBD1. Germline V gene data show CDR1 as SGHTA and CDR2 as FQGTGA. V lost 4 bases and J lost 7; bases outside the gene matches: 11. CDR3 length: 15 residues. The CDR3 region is CASSSPDRGLREQYF. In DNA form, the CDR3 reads TGTGCCAGCAGCTCTCCGGACAGGGGTTTGCGGGAGCAGTACTTC.

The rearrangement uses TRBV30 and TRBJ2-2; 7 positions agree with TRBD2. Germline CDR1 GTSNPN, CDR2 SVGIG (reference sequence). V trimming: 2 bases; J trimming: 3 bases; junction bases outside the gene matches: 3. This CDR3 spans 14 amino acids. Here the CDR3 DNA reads TGTGCCTGGAGTCAGCGGGGACACACCGGGGAGCTGTTTTTT. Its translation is CAWSQRGHTGELFF. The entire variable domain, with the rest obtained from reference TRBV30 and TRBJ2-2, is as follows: SQTIHQWPATLVQPVGSPLSLECTVEGTSNPNLYWYRQAAGRGLQLLFYSVGIGQISSEVPQNLSASRPQDRQFILSSKKLLLSDSGFYLCAWSQRGHTGELFFGEGSRLTVL.

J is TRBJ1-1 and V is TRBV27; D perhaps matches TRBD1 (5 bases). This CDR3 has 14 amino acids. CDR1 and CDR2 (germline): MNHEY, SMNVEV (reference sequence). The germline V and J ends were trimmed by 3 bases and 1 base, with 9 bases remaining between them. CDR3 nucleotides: TGTGCCAGCAGTTTGACTAGGGGGAACACTGAAGCTTTCTTT. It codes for CASSLTRGNTEAFF.